The 19 T cell receptor beta chains listed next were all sequenced from one sample in a study of regulatory T cells in long-lasting Graves disease. Time point meaning: newly diagnosed GD, antithyroid drugs for less than 3 months. PBMC-derived RNA was used for the TCR library. Arm-PCR of CDR3 regions and iRepertoire HTBI primers were the basis on which TCR beta libraries were built. TCRdb processed the multiplex PCR reads anew with MiXCR; each CDR3 protein has one entry. Here the sample spans about 540,000 distinct CDR3 sequences, roughly 12% being singletons. This sample was shared with a second study, whose subject was T cells in Graves' hyperthyroidism and ophthalmopathy.

Here the sequenced sample was peripheral blood mononuclear cells (PBMCs), taken at new diagnosis, from a patient treated with antithyroid drugs. These receptors were collected from a young man with Graves disease.

There are many counts of this clonotype. The CDR3 DNA is TGTGCCAGCAGGCAAAAGGGTCTATCTTTACCGGGCACTGAAGCTTTCTTT. Translation: CASRQKGLSLPGTEAFF. The chain employs TRBV7-8 and TRBJ1-1; unclear D gene. V gave up 6 bases and J gave up 4 bases, with 24 bases separating them. CDR1 and CDR2 (germline): SGHVS, FQNEAQ. This CDR3 is built from 17 residues. Filled out from reference TRBV7-8 and TRBJ1-1, the complete variable domain reads GAGVSQSPRYKVAKRGQDVALRCDPISGHVSLFWYQQALGQGPEFLTYFQNEAQLDKSGLPSDRFFAERPEGSVSTLKIQRTQQEDSAVYLCASRQKGLSLPGTEAFFGQGTRLTVV.

This clonotype was detected ten times or more. The chain has TRBV30 and TRBJ2-5, with D uncertain. Germline V gives CDR1 GTSNPN, CDR2 SVGIG (reference sequence). This CDR3 comprises 11 residues. The germline V and J ends were trimmed by 5 bases and 9 bases, with 13 bases remaining between them. CDR3 sequence: CAWESALAQYF. The CDR3 nucleotides are TGTGCCTGGGAGTCCGCTCTGGCCCAGTACTTC.

DNA for the CDR3: TGTGCCAGCAGCCAAGGGGGGGCTAGCAGTGCAGATACGCAGTATTTT. It encodes CASSQGGASSADTQYF. The rearrangement joins TRBV4-2 to TRBJ2-3; possibly TRBD1 or TRBD2 for D (6 bases each). The CDR3 runs to 16 residues. Germline values: CDR1 LGHNA, CDR2 YNFKEQ. Trimming took off 1 base at V and 4 bases at J, with 15 bases between the two ends.

This rearrangement joins TRBV19 to TRBJ1-5; D gene uncertain. V lost 7 bases to trimming and J lost 0 bases, with 19 bases between them. The CDR3 is 17 residues long. Per the germline V gene, CDR1 is LNHDA and CDR2 is SQIVND (reference sequence). CDR3 residues: CASTKVGSLYSNQPQHF. Written as DNA, the CDR3 is TGTGCCAGTACTAAGGTGGGGAGCCTTTATAGCAATCAGCCCCAGCATTTT.

This clonotype was found many times. Written as DNA, the CDR3 is TGTGCCAGCAGGGACAGGGAGAACACTGAAGCTTTCTTT. It translates to CASRDRENTEAFF. The chain employs TRBV6-1 and TRBJ1-1, with 8 positions matching TRBD1. The CDR3 loop spans 13 amino acids. From germline, CDR1 is MNHNS and CDR2 SASEGT. V shed 6 bases, J shed 1 base, and the junction held 1 base outside the gene matches.

The V gene is TRBV28, the J gene TRBJ2-2, with D unclear. The germline V gene has CDR1 MDHEN and CDR2 SYDVKM. V shed 6 bases and J shed 5 bases, with 7 bases lying between them. The CDR3 spans 12 residues. The chain's CDR3 is CASSRMTGELFF. CDR3 DNA: TGTGCCAGCAGCCGTATGACCGGGGAGCTGTTTTTT.

This clonotype was picked up many times. This chain links TRBV6-1 with TRBJ2-2, with a weak D call TRBD2 (6 bases). The CDR3 spans 15 residues. V dropped 7 bases and J dropped 1 base, with 13 bases sitting between them. Germline CDR1 MNHNS, CDR2 SASEGT. The CDR3 sequence is CASTSGTGNTGELFF. The CDR3 DNA follows: TGTGCCAGCACCTCGGGGACTGGGAACACCGGGGAGCTGTTTTTT.

This clonotype has just a few counts. This chain connects TRBV19 to TRBJ1-1; TRBD1 agrees at 9 bases. Trimming cost V 7 bases and J 5 bases; bases outside gene matches: 5. CDR1 is LNHDA, CDR2 SQIVND, per germline (reference sequence). The CDR3 length is 13 residues. CDR3 amino acids: CASTTTGGTEAFF. Here the CDR3 DNA reads TGTGCCAGTACCACGACAGGGGGTACTGAAGCTTTCTTT.

The sample holds many counts of this clonotype. In nucleotides, the CDR3 is TGCAGTGCTTGGGATTTGGTCGGCGAGCAGTTCTTC. This translates into CSAWDLVGEQFF. The chain combines TRBV20-1 with TRBJ2-1; D is uncertain. The CDR3 runs 12 residues. CDR1 is DFQATT, CDR2 SNEGSKA, per germline (reference sequence). V lost 5 bases and J lost 10, with 15 bases in between.

This clonotype was seen a handful of times. The genes are TRBV10-1 and TRBJ2-1; D is undetermined. The V gene's germline CDR1 is WNHNN and CDR2 SYGVQD (reference sequence). V lost 6 bases and J lost 8, with 17 bases in between. The CDR3 totals 14 residues. The CDR3 loop is CASSPGPKKDEQFF. The CDR3 nucleotides read TGCGCCAGCAGCCCCGGGCCTAAGAAAGATGAGCAGTTCTTC.

The chain recombines TRBV30 with TRBJ2-3, with unresolved D. The V end was cut by 2 bases, the J end by 1 base, with 4 bases between. The CDR3 spans 12 residues. The germline gives CDR1 GTSNPN, CDR2 SVGIG (reference sequence). The CDR3 is CAWSSGTDTQYF. CDR3 nucleotide sequence: TGTGCCTGGAGTTCGGGCACAGATACGCAGTATTTT.

This clonotype was counted many times. This chain links TRBV30 with TRBJ2-7, with TRBD2 identical over 8 bases. V dropped 0 bases and J dropped 4; count of bases not matched to a gene: 8. The CDR3 is made up of 15 amino acids. CDR1 GTSNPN and CDR2 SVGIG come from the germline V gene (reference sequence). CDR3 residues: CAWSVLGGRSYEQYF. CDR3 DNA: TGTGCCTGGAGTGTACTCGGCGGGAGGAGTTACGAGCAGTACTTC. The full variable domain, in which reference TRBV30 and TRBJ2-7 provide the parts outside the CDR3, is SQTIHQWPATLVQPVGSPLSLECTVEGTSNPNLYWYRQAAGRGLQLLFYSVGIGQISSEVPQNLSASRPQDRQFILSSKKLLLSDSGFYLCAWSVLGGRSYEQYFGPGTRLTVT.

This clonotype was counted at least ten times. Here the CDR3 reads CASSPRTRSFGNTIYF. In DNA form, the CDR3 reads TGTGCCAGCAGTCCCCGGACGAGGAGTTTTGGAAACACCATATATTTT. The chain combines TRBV6-1 with TRBJ1-3, with D hard to call. Looked up from germline, CDR1 is MNHNS and CDR2 is SASEGT. V was trimmed by 5 bases and J by 3 bases, leaving 17 bases between them. This CDR3 has 16 amino acids.

This clonotype was detected many times. The chain couples TRBV6-2 or TRBV6-3 to TRBJ2-3; 8 bases agree with TRBD2. There are 15 residues in the CDR3. J was trimmed by 6 bases and V by 0 bases; bases with no gene match: 5. Germline CDR1 MNHEY, CDR2 SVGEGT. CDR3 protein: CASSYSWTSLDTQYF. As DNA, the CDR3 is TGTGCCAGCAGTTACTCCTGGACTAGCCTCGATACGCAGTATTTT.

At least ten counts were recorded for this clonotype. The chain recombines TRBV6-1 with TRBJ2-1; a weak D match, TRBD2 (6 bases). The CDR3 totals 14 residues. From germline, CDR1 is MNHNS and CDR2 SASEGT. Deletions cut 11 bases from V and 0 bases from J, with 14 bases between. CDR3 nucleotides: TGTGCCGCTCGCGTCGGGAGCTCCTACAATGAGCAGTTCTTC. This translates into CAARVGSSYNEQFF.

About this clonotype itself: A read error may explain this, as a much larger clone is one base away. In this CDR3 the conserved last residue, phenylalanine or tryptophan, is missing, so a read error is likely. This chain uses TRBV13 with TRBJ1-2; D gene uncertain. The length of the CDR3 is 13 residues. From germline, CDR1 is PRHDT and CDR2 FYEKMQ (reference sequence). Trimming pared 2 bases from V and 2 bases from J, leaving 6 bases between. CDR3 loop: CASSLRQNYGYTL. The CDR3 DNA reads as TGTGCCAGCAGCTTAAGGCAGAACTATGGCTACACCCTC.

This clonotype was detected a few times. J is TRBJ2-5 and V is TRBV20-1; 9 bases match TRBD2. From germline, CDR1 is DFQATT and CDR2 SNEGSKA (reference sequence). This CDR3 has 14 amino acids. With V trimmed by 6 bases and J by 4 bases, 9 bases remained unmatched. For the CDR3, the DNA is TGCAGTGCAGAGATAGCGGGAGAAGGAGAGACCCAGTACTTC. Amino acids: CSAEIAGEGETQYF.

This clonotype occurred many times. This rearrangement joins TRBV27 to TRBJ1-1; the D gene is possibly TRBD1 (6 bases). Germline V gene sequence: CDR1 MNHEY, CDR2 SMNVEV (reference sequence). The CDR3 consists of 11 residues. Trimming removed 6 bases from V and 6 bases from J, with 8 bases in between. The CDR3 loop is CASRTGAEAFF. In nucleotides, the CDR3 is TGTGCCAGCAGGACAGGCGCTGAAGCTTTCTTT.

Concerning this clonotype itself: This may arise from a read error, as a much more abundant clone is one base away. This chain links TRBV18 with TRBJ2-1; perhaps D is TRBD1 or TRBD2 (5 bases each). Trimming shortened V by 0 bases and J by 10 bases, and 16 bases separated the two germline ends. CDR3 length: 15 residues. The germline gives CDR1 KGHSH, CDR2 LQKENI. Written as DNA, the CDR3 is TGTGCCAGCTCACCACCGGCTCGGGGCTCCTACGAGCAGTTCTTC. The encoded protein is CASSPPARGSYEQFF.